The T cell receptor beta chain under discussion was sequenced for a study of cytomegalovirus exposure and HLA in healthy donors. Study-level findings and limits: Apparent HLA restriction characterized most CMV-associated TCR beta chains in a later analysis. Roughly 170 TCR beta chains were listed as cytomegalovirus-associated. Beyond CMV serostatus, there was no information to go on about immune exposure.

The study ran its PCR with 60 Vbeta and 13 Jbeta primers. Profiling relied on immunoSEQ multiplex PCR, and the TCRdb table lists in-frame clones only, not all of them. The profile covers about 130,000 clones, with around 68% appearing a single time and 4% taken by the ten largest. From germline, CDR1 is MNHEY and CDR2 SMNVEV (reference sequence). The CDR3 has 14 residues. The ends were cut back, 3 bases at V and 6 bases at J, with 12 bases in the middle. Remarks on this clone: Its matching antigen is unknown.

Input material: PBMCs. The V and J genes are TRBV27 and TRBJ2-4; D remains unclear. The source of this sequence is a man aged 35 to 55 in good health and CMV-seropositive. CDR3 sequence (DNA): TGTGCCAGCAGTTTGGGCACCTTAGGAAACATTCAGTACTTC. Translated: CASSLGTLGNIQYF.